Listed here is a single TCR beta chain. No antigen is known for it. It was into CD45RA+ naive and CD45RA-negative memory subsets that the CD4+ cells were split. Profiled with immunoSEQ multiplex PCR; TCRdb holds only in-frame clones, not every one. Of 2 million to 2.5 million clones listed, around 92% are singletons. These data are taken from a study of shared clonotypes between healthy human individuals. The overall study: Aged between 18 and 49, the donors were a couple of women and three men. Donors had three CD4 naive, three CD4 memory, two CD8 naive and one CD8 memory plate apiece. General study findings and limits: Four donors shared about 4.8% of their naive CD4 clonotypes.

Per the germline V gene, CDR1 is SGHTA and CDR2 is FQGNSA. Trimming at V came to 0 bases and at J to 9 bases, leaving 1 base not matched to a gene. This CDR3 has 13 residues. The chain is built from TRBV7-2 and TRBJ2-1; 8 nucleotides agree with TRBD2. The TCR was taken from a man aged 18 to 30 in good health. Some clones in this sample may be carry-over from other donors' samples. Sequencing was performed on naive CD4+ T cells from PBMCs. Subset meaning: CD45RA+ positively selected. The CDR3 here is CASSLAAGVEQFF. DNA for the CDR3: TGTGCCAGCAGCTTAGCAGCGGGAGTTGAGCAGTTCTTC.